This TCR beta chain derives from a study of T cells after yellow fever vaccination. Study at large: For low cell numbers, libraries were made with SMART-Seq v4 Ultra Low Input. Broader study findings: Though weaker, the secondary response peaked faster, on day 5 versus 15.

TCRdb reprocessed the 5' RACE reads with MiXCR, giving one entry per CDR3 protein. The repertoire includes 130,000 or so distinct CDR3 sequences, about 15% of them detected once, and roughly 41% sits in the top ten. The CDR3 spans 14 residues. The ends lost 4 bases at V and 2 bases at J; junction bases unmatched: 0. The V gene's germline CDR1 is MNHEY and CDR2 SMNVEV (reference sequence). For this clonotype: Its antigen is currently unknown.

The chain couples TRBV27 to TRBJ1-4, with 8 positions matching TRBD1. The TCR was taken from a man younger than 35 who received the YFV17D yellow fever vaccine. The material was CD8+ T cells sorted from PBMCs, obtained 5 days after the yellow fever booster vaccination. The CDR3 nucleotides read TGTGCCAGCAGTTACAGGGGGACTAATGAAAAACTGTTTTTT. Its protein product is CASSYRGTNEKLFF.